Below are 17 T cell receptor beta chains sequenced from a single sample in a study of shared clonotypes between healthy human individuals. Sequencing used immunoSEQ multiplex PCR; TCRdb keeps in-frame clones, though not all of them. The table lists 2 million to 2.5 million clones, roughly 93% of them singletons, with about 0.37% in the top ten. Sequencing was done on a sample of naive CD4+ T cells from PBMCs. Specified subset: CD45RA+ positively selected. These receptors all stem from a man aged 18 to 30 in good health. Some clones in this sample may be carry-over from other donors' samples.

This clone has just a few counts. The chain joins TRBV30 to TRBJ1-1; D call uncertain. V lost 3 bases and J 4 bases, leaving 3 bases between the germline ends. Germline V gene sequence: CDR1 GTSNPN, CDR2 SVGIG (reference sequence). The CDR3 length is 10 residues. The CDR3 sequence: CAWRGTEAFF. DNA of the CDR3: TGTGCCTGGAGGGGCACTGAAGCTTTCTTT.

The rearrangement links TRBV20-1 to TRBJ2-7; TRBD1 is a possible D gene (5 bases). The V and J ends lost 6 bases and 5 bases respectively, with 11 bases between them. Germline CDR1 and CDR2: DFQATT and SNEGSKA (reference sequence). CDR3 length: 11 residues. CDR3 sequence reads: CSAPPRDEQYF. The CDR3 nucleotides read TGCAGTGCCCCCCCCAGGGACGAGCAGTACTTC.

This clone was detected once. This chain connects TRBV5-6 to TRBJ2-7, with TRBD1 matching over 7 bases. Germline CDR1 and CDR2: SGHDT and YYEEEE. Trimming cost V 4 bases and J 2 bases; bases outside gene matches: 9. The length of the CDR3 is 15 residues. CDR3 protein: CASSLGPGQTYEQYF. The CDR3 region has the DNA TGTGCCAGCAGCCTGGGACCGGGACAGACCTACGAGCAGTACTTC.

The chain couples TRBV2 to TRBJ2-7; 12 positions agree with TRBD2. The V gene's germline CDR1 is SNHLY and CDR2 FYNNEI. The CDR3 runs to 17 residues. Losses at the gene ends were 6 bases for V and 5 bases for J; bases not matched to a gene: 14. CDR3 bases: TGTGCCAGCAGGGTAGCCGGACTAGCGGGAAGTGGCAACGAGCAGTACTTC. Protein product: CASRVAGLAGSGNEQYF.

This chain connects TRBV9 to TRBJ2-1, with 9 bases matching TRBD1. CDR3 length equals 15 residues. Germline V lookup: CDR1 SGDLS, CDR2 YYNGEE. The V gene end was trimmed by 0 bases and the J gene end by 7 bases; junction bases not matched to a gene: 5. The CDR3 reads CASSVGDRVKNEQFF. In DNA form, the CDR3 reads TGTGCCAGCAGCGTAGGGGACAGGGTTAAAAATGAGCAGTTCTTC. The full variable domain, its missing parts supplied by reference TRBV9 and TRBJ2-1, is DSGVTQTPKHLITATGQRVTLRCSPRSGDLSVYWYQQSLDQGLQFLIQYYNGEERAKGNILERFSAQQFPDLHSELNLSSLELGDSALYFCASSVGDRVKNEQFFGPGTRLTVL.

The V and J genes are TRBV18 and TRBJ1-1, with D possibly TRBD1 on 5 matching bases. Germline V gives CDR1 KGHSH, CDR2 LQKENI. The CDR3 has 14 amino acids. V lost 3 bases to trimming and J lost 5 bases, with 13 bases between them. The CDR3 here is CASSPAPGNTEAFF. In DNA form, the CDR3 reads TGTGCCAGCTCACCCGCGCCAGGGAATACTGAAGCTTTCTTT.

Here the CDR3 DNA reads TGTGCCAGCAGCTTCGGAGGGCAGCCTTCTAGCACAGATACGCAGTATTTT. Translation: CASSFGGQPSSTDTQYF. The J gene is TRBJ2-3, the V gene TRBV5-6; D may be TRBD2 (6 bases). The CDR3 spans 17 residues. The V gene's germline CDR1 is SGHDT and CDR2 YYEEEE. Deletions cut 2 bases from V and 0 bases from J, with 16 bases between.

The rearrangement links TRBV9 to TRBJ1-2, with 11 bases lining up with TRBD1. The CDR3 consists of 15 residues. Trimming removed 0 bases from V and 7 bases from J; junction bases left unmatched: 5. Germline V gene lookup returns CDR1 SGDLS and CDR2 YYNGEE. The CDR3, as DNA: TGTGCCAGCAGCGTAGACCCCGGGACAGGGGGTGGCTACACCTTC. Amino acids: CASSVDPGTGGGYTF.

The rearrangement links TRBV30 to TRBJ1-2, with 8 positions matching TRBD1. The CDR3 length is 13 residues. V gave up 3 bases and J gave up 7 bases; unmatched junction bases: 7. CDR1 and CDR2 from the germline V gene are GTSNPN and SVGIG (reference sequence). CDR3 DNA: TGTGCCTGGAGGGATACAGGGGGTTCTGGCTACACCTTC. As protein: CAWRDTGGSGYTF.

The CDR3 sequence is CASRQGLLYEQYF. The CDR3 DNA sequence: TGTGCCAGCAGGCAGGGACTATTATACGAGCAGTACTTC. The chain couples TRBV28 to TRBJ2-7, with 7 bases that match TRBD2. Germline trimming cut 6 bases from V and 4 bases from J; bases unmatched to any gene: 6. Germline V gene sequence: CDR1 MDHEN, CDR2 SYDVKM. The CDR3 extends over 13 amino acids.

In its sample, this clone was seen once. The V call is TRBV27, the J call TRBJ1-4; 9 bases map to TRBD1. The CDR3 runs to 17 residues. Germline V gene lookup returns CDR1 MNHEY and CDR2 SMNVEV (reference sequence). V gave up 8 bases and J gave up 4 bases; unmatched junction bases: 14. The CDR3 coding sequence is TGTGCCAGCGGCCCGGCCGGGACAGGGAAATATAATGAAAAACTGTTTTTT. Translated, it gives CASGPAGTGKYNEKLFF.

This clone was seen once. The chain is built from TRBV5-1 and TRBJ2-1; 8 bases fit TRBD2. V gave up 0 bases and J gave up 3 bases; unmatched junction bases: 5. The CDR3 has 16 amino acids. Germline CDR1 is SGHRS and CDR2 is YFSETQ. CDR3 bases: TGCGCCAGCAGCTTGGGAGCGGGAGTGGACTACAATGAGCAGTTCTTC. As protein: CASSLGAGVDYNEQFF.

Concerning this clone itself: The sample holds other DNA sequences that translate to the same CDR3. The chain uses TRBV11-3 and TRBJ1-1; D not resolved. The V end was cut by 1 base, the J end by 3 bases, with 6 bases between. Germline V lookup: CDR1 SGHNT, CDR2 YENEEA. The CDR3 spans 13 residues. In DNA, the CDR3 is TGTGCCAGCAGCTTAGTTCGGGACACTGAAGCTTTCTTT. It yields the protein CASSLVRDTEAFF.

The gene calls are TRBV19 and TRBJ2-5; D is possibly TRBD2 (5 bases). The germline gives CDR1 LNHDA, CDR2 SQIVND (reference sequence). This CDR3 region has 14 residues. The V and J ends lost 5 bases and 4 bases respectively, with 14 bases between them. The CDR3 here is CASSLRTGRETQYF. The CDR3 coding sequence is TGTGCCAGTAGTCTCCGGACGGGGAGAGAGACCCAGTACTTC.

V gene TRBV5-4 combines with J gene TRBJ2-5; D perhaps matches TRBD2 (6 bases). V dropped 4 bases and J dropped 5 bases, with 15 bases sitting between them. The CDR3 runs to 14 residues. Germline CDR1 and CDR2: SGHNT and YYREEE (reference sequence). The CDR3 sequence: CASSPGTQRETQYF. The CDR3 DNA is TGTGCCAGCAGCCCCGGGACTCAAAGGGAGACCCAGTACTTC.

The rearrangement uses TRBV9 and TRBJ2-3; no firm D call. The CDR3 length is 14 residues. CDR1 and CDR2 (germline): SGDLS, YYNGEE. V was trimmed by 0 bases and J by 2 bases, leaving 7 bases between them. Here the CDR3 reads CASSVASFTDTQYF. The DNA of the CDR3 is TGTGCCAGCAGCGTAGCTAGTTTCACAGATACGCAGTATTTT.

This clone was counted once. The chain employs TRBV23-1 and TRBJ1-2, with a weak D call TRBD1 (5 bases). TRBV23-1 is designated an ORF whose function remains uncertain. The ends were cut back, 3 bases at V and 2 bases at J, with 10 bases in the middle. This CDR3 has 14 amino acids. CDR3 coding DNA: TGCGCCAGCAGTCAGGGGGAGGGCAACTATGGCTACACCTTC. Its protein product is CASSQGEGNYGYTF.